Sequencing of this T cell receptor beta chain was carried out in a study of cytomegalovirus exposure and HLA in healthy donors. About the research overall: A prior study identified 120 million or so unique TCR beta sequences from some 200 million T cells. Of all 380 or so donors who were genotyped, roughly 83% belonged to the Caucasian-associated ancestry cluster. Study-level findings and limits: Earlier analysis yielded a pattern in which most TCR beta V segments were productive about 90% or about 30% of the time. Sequences of the TCR beta chain were said to predict the HLA-A and HLA-B alleles of most subjects accurately.

This clone was detected only a few times. Its antigen remains unknown. 13 Jbeta primers and 60 Vbeta primers were used for the PCR. Method: immunoSEQ multiplex PCR; TCRdb's copy keeps in-frame clones and lacks some. The repertoire includes more than 85,000 clones, roughly 80% of them detected once, and 8.5% to 10% sits in the top ten. The CDR3 sequence is 13 residues long. The germline V gene encodes CDR1 SGHDN and CDR2 FVKESK. The chain links TRBV14 to TRBJ2-5, with unresolved D. The better agreement between TRBJ2-7 and the DNA end casts doubt on the J call. Sequences were obtained from PBMCs. This TCR was sampled from a woman in her thirties or forties in good health and CMV-seropositive. This chain's CDR3 is CASSQERYYEQYF. CDR3 nucleotide sequence: TGTGCCAGCAGCCAAGAGCGGTACTACGAGCAGTACTTC.